The 21 T cell receptor beta chains given below trace back to one sample, sequenced in a study of cytomegalovirus exposure and HLA in healthy donors. Researchers ran the PCR with 60 Vbeta and 13 Jbeta primers. Sequencing was performed with immunoSEQ multiplex PCR; in TCRdb, only in-frame clones are kept and a portion is missing. The data show 150,000 to 200,000 clones, approximately 80% seen once. The sample consisted of PBMCs. The receptor source for this set is a man between 18 and 29 years old in good health and CMV-seronegative.

The CDR3 loop reads CASSWGSSGRPSPHNEQFF. CDR3 coding DNA: TGTGCCAGCAGCTGGGGGAGTAGCGGGAGACCCTCCCCCCACAATGAGCAGTTCTTC. V gene TRBV5-4 combines with J gene TRBJ2-1; 9 nucleotides match TRBD2. Germline loops: CDR1 SGHNT, CDR2 YYREEE (reference sequence). V trimming: 3 bases; J trimming: 5 bases; junction bases outside the gene matches: 18. CDR3 length: 19 amino acids.

This clone was recorded only once. This chain connects TRBV7-9 to TRBJ2-5; D perhaps matches TRBD2 (6 bases). Germline V CDR1 and CDR2: SEHNR, FQNEAQ (reference sequence). This CDR3 contains 14 residues. The V gene lost 3 bases and the J gene lost 2 bases, with 10 bases spanning the gap. CDR3 sequence (DNA): TGTGCCAGCAGCTTCGGGACTTCACAAGAGACCCAGTACTTC. This encodes CASSFGTSQETQYF.

The chain employs TRBV28 and TRBJ2-3, with D unclear. Trimming took 6 bases from V and 2 from J, leaving 30 bases between them. The CDR3 is made up of 20 amino acids. Looked up from germline, CDR1 is MDHEN and CDR2 is SYDVKM. CDR3 in DNA: TGTGCCAGCAGCTACAGTCGAAAAACAGCACATGGTGGTAACACAGATACGCAGTATTTT. Translation gives CASSYSRKTAHGGNTDTQYF.

About this clone: This CDR3 is also generated by other DNA sequences in the sample. This chain connects TRBV7-2 to TRBJ2-7, with a weak D call TRBD2 (6 bases). This CDR3 region has 14 residues. Trimming left V 6 bases short and J 2 bases short, with 14 bases between. The V gene's germline CDR1 is SGHTA and CDR2 FQGNSA. CDR3 residues: CASSFTSGAYEQYF. The CDR3 coding sequence is TGTGCCAGCAGTTTTACTTCGGGAGCCTACGAGCAGTACTTC.

The chain carries TRBV7-6 and TRBJ2-6, with 9 bases matching TRBD2. The V gene's germline CDR1 is SGHVS and CDR2 FNYEAQ. The CDR3 has 17 residues. Trimming at V came to 5 bases and at J to 3 bases, leaving 8 bases not matched to a gene. CDR3 amino acids: CASSPPGLADGANVLTF. The CDR3 DNA reads as TGTGCCAGCAGCCCACCGGGACTAGCTGATGGGGCCAACGTCCTGACTTTC.

The chain joins TRBV11-1 to TRBJ2-7, with TRBD1 identical over 8 bases. Germline V gives CDR1 SGHAT, CDR2 FQDESV (reference sequence). The CDR3 runs to 16 residues. Germline trimming cut 6 bases from V and 3 bases from J; bases unmatched to any gene: 13. CDR3 in DNA: TGTGCCAGCAGTTCCACTTACCGGGACAGGAGCTACGAGCAGTACTTC. This codes for CASSSTYRDRSYEQYF.

This chain uses TRBV5-1 with TRBJ1-2; 8 bases line up with TRBD1. Germline trimming cut 4 bases from V and 3 bases from J; bases unmatched to any gene: 8. The CDR3 sequence is 15 residues long. Germline V gene data show CDR1 as SGHRS and CDR2 as YFSETQ. CDR3 protein: CASSPDWTGYYGYTF. The CDR3 DNA reads as TGCGCCAGCAGCCCGGATTGGACAGGGTACTATGGCTACACCTTC.

The chain has TRBV13 and TRBJ1-3; D is uncertain. The CDR3 length is 14 residues. Germline V gives CDR1 PRHDT, CDR2 FYEKMQ (reference sequence). The germline V and J ends were trimmed by 3 bases and 3 bases, with 9 bases remaining between them. CDR3 nucleotides: TGTGCCAGCAGCTTCTTACAGCTTGGAAACACCATATATTTT. The encoded protein is CASSFLQLGNTIYF.

This chain uses TRBV6-1 with TRBJ2-1, with 8 positions matching TRBD1. V dropped 5 bases and J dropped 8; count of bases not matched to a gene: 8. The CDR3 sequence is 14 residues long. Looked up from germline, CDR1 is MNHNS and CDR2 is SASEGT. CDR3 sequence reads: CASSLMDRVHEQFF. For the CDR3, the DNA is TGTGCCAGCAGTCTCATGGACAGGGTCCATGAGCAGTTCTTC.

About this clone: The same CDR3 also results from other DNA sequences found in this sample. The chain links TRBV27 to TRBJ2-7; D might be TRBD2 (6 bases). The CDR3 runs 13 residues. CDR1 and CDR2 (germline): MNHEY, SMNVEV (reference sequence). Trimming stripped 3 bases from V and 4 bases from J, with 10 bases between. CDR3 sequence: CASSFGRGYEQYF. The CDR3 nucleotides are TGTGCCAGCAGTTTTGGGCGGGGTTACGAGCAGTACTTC.

V gene TRBV4-1 combines with J gene TRBJ2-3; a weak D match, TRBD2 (5 bases). Trimming took off 5 bases at V and 0 bases at J, with 9 bases between the two ends. The germline CDR1 and CDR2 sequences are MGHRA and YSYEKL. The CDR3 totals 14 residues. The DNA of the CDR3 is TGCGCCAGCAGCTCAGCGGTTAGCACAGATACGCAGTATTTT. Its protein product is CASSSAVSTDTQYF.

This chain joins TRBV27 and TRBJ2-5, with D perhaps TRBD2 (6 bases). CDR1 and CDR2 from the germline V gene are MNHEY and SMNVEV (reference sequence). V was trimmed by 1 base and J by 2 bases, leaving 14 bases between them. The CDR3 runs to 16 residues. CDR3 DNA sequence: TGTGCCAGCAGTTTATGGAGCACGGGAGCGCAAGAGACCCAGTACTTC. Its protein product is CASSLWSTGAQETQYF.

The V call is TRBV6-1, the J call TRBJ2-6; 8 bases agree with TRBD1. CDR1 and CDR2 from the germline V gene are MNHNS and SASEGT. The V gene end was trimmed by 6 bases and the J gene end by 0 bases; junction bases not matched to a gene: 1. The CDR3 sequence is 15 residues long. CDR3 nucleotide sequence: TGTGCCAGCAGGACAGGGGTCTCTGGGGCCAACGTCCTGACTTTC. Translation: CASRTGVSGANVLTF.

The rearrangement links TRBV4-1 to TRBJ1-2; tentative D call: TRBD1 (5 bases). Per germline, CDR1 MGHRA and CDR2 YSYEKL. There are 14 residues in the CDR3. Trimming pared 6 bases from V and 4 bases from J, leaving 15 bases between. CDR3 residues: CASRVPGQGYGYTF. CDR3 nucleotides: TGCGCCAGCAGAGTCCCCGGCCAGGGCTATGGCTACACCTTC.

The V and J genes are TRBV18 and TRBJ2-5; D remains ambiguous. The last part of the DNA fits TRBJ2-7 better; the J call may be wrong. CDR3 length: 12 residues. In germline, CDR1 is KGHSH, CDR2 LQKENI. CDR3: CASSPRHYEQYF. The CDR3 DNA sequence: TGTGCCAGCTCACCACGACATTACGAGCAGTACTTC.

This clone was found a few times. The J gene is TRBJ2-1, the V gene TRBV6-6; 8 nucleotides align to TRBD1. The CDR3 has 14 amino acids. Germline CDR1 MNHNY, CDR2 SVGAGI (reference sequence). V was clipped by 7 bases and J by 9 bases; unmatched bases: 11. CDR3 bases: TGTGCCAGCAATGCGGGACAGGTGAACGGTGAGCAGTTCTTC. This gives the protein CASNAGQVNGEQFF.

The chain employs TRBV9 and TRBJ2-2; TRBD2 matches 13 bases. Per germline, CDR1 SGDLS and CDR2 YYNGEE. With 4 bases clipped from V and 8 bases from J, the junction kept 5 bases outside the gene matches. The CDR3 has 15 residues. CDR3: CASSFRLAGGGELFF. In DNA, the CDR3 is TGTGCCAGCAGCTTCCGACTAGCGGGAGGTGGGGAGCTGTTTTTT.

The chain links TRBV7-9 to TRBJ2-1, with D possibly TRBD1 on 6 matching bases. This CDR3 is built from 15 residues. CDR1 and CDR2 from the germline V gene are SEHNR and FQNEAQ (reference sequence). V lost 2 bases and J 0 bases, leaving 8 bases between the germline ends. CDR3 coding DNA: TGTGCCAGCAGCTTAAGGGGGACCTCCTACAATGAGCAGTTCTTC. It translates to CASSLRGTSYNEQFF. Together with reference TRBV7-9 and TRBJ2-1, the CDR3 gives the full variable domain: DTGVSQNPRHKITKRGQNVTFRCDPISEHNRLYWYRQTLGQGPEFLTYFQNEAQLEKSRLLSDRFSAERPKGSFSTLEIQRTEQGDSAMYLCASSLRGTSYNEQFFGPGTRLTVL.

The chain is built from TRBV13 and TRBJ1-4; no reliable D call. The CDR3 is 14 residues long. From germline, CDR1 is PRHDT and CDR2 FYEKMQ (reference sequence). The ends were cut back, 3 bases at V and 8 bases at J, with 13 bases in the middle. The CDR3 DNA sequence: TGTGCCAGCAGCTTTCCCGGGAACGGCGAAAAACTGTTTTTT. Translated: CASSFPGNGEKLFF.

The chain links TRBV11-2 to TRBJ2-1; D gene ambiguous. The germline gives CDR1 SGHAT, CDR2 FQNNGV. The CDR3 sequence is 15 residues long. V dropped 3 bases and J dropped 1 base, with 10 bases sitting between them. CDR3 sequence reads: CASSLALTSYNEQFF. The CDR3 DNA is TGTGCCAGCAGCTTGGCACTGACTTCCTACAATGAGCAGTTCTTC.

V usage is TRBV6-5 and J usage is TRBJ1-1; 8 nucleotides align to TRBD1. The CDR3 loop spans 14 amino acids. After removal of 5 bases from V and 6 bases from J, the junction contained 8 bases not matched to a gene. In germline, CDR1 is MNHEY, CDR2 SVGAGI. The CDR3 nucleotides read TGTGCCAGCAGTGCACAGGGGGGGTGGGCTGAAGCTTTCTTT. It codes for CASSAQGGWAEAFF.